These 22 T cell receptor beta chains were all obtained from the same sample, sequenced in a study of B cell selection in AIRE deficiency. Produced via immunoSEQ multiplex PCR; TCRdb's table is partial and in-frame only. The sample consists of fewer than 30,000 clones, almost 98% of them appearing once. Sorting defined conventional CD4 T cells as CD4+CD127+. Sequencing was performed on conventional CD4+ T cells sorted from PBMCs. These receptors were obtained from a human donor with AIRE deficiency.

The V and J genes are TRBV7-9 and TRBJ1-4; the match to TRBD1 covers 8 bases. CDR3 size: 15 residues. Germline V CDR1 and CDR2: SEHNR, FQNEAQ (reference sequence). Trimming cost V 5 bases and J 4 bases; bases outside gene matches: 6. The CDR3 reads CASSGGTGFNEKLFF. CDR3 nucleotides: TGTGCCAGCAGCGGCGGGACAGGATTTAATGAAAAACTGTTTTTT.

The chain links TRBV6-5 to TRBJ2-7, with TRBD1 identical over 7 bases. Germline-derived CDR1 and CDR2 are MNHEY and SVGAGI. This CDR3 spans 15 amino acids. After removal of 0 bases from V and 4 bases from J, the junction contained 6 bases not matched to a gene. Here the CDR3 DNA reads TGTGCCAGCAGTTACTCCGACAGGGTAGCGTACGAGCAGTACTTC. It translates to CASSYSDRVAYEQYF.

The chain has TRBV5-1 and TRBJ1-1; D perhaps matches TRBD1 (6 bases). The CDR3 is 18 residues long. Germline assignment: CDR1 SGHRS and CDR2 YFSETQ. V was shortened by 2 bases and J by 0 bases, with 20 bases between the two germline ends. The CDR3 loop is CASSFNHLRGGMNTEAFF. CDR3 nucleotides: TGCGCCAGCAGCTTTAACCACCTCAGGGGAGGGATGAACACTGAAGCTTTCTTT.

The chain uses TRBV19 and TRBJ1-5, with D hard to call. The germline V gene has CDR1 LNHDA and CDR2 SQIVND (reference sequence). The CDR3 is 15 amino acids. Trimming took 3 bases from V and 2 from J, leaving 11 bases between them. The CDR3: CASSIGKGGNQPQHF. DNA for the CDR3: TGTGCCAGTAGTATTGGCAAGGGAGGCAATCAGCCCCAGCATTTT.

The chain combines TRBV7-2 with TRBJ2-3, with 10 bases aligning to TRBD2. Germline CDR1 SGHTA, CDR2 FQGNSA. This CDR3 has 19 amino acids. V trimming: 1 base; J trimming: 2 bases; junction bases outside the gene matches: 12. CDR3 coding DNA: TGTGCCAGCAGCTTAGGAGGGTGGCTAGCGGGAGCTCACACAGATACGCAGTATTTT. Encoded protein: CASSLGGWLAGAHTDTQYF.

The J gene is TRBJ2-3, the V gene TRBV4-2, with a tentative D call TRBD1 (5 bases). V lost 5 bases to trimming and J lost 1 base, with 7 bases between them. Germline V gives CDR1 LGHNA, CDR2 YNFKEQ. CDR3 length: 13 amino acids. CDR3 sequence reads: CASSVTGTDTQYF. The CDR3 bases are TGTGCCAGCAGCGTGACAGGCACAGATACGCAGTATTTT.

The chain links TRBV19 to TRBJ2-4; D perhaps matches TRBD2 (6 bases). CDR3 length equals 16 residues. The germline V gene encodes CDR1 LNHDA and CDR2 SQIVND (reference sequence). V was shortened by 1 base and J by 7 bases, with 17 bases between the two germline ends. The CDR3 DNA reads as TGTGCCAGTAGTATAGGCGTCGCGGGGAACAGGAACATTCAGTACTTC. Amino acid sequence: CASSIGVAGNRNIQYF.

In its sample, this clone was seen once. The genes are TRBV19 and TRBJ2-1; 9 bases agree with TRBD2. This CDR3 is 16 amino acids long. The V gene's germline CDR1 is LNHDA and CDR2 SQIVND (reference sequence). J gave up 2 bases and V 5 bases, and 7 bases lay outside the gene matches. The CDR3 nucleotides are TGTGCCAGTAGTTGGAGCGGGAGGCCAGCCTACAATGAGCAGTTCTTC. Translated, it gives CASSWSGRPAYNEQFF.

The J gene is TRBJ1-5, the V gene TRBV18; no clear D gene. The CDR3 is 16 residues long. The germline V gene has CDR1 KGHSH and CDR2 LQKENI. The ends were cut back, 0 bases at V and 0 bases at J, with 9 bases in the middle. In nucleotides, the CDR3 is TGTGCCAGCTCACCACCTGGTGATTATAGCAATCAGCCCCAGCATTTT. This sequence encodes CASSPPGDYSNQPQHF. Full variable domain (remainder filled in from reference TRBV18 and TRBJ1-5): NAGVMQNPRHLVRRRGQEARLRCSPMKGHSHVYWYRQLPEEGLKFMVYLQKENIIDESGMPKERFSAEFPKEGPSILRIQQVVRGDSAAYFCASSPPGDYSNQPQHFGDGTRLSIL.

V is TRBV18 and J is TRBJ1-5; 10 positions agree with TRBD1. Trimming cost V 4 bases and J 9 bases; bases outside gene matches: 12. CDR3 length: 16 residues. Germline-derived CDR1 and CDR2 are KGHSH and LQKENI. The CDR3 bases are TGTGCCAGCTCACTACCCAGGACAGGGGGTTTAGGGCCCCAGCATTTT. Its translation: CASSLPRTGGLGPQHF.

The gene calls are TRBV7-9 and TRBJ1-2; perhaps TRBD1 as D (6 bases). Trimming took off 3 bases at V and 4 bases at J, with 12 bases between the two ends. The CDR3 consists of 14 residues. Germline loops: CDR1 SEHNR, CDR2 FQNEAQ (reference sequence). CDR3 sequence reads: CASSLESGAYGYTF. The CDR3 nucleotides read TGTGCCAGCAGCTTGGAGTCAGGGGCCTATGGCTACACCTTC. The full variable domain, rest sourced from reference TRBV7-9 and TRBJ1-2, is DTGVSQNPRHKITKRGQNVTFRCDPISEHNRLYWYRQTLGQGPEFLTYFQNEAQLEKSRLLSDRFSAERPKGSFSTLEIQRTEQGDSAMYLCASSLESGAYGYTFGSGTRLTVV.

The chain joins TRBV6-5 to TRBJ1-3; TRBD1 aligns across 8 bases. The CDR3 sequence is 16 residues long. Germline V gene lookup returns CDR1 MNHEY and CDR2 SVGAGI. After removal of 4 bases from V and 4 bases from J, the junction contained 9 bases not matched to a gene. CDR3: CASSSPTGASGNTIYF. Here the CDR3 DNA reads TGTGCCAGCAGTTCTCCGACAGGGGCTTCAGGAAACACCATATATTTT.

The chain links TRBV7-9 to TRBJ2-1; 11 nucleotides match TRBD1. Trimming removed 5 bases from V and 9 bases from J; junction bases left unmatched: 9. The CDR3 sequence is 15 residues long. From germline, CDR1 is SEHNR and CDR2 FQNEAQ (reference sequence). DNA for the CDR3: TGTGCCAGCAGCCAAGGACAGGGGGCCCAAGGTGAGCAGTTCTTC. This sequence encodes CASSQGQGAQGEQFF.

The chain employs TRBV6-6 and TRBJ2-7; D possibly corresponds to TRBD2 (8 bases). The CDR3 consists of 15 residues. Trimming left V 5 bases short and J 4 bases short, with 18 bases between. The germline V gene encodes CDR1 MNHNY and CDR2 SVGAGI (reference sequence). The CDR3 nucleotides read TGTGCCAGCAGTCGACAGGGACTAGACTTTTACGAGCAGTACTTC. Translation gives CASSRQGLDFYEQYF.

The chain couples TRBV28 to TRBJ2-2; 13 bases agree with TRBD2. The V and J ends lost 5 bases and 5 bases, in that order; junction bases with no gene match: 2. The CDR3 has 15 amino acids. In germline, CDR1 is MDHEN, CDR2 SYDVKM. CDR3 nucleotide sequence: TGTGCCAGCAGTAGGACTAGCGGGAGAACCGGGGAGCTGTTTTTT. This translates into CASSRTSGRTGELFF.

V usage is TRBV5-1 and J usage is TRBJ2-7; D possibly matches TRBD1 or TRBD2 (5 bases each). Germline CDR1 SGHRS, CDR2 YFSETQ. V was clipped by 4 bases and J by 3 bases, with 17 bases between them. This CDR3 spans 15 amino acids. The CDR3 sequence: CASSIAGTVGYEQYF. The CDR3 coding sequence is TGCGCCAGCAGCATCGCCGGGACGGTTGGCTACGAGCAGTACTTC.

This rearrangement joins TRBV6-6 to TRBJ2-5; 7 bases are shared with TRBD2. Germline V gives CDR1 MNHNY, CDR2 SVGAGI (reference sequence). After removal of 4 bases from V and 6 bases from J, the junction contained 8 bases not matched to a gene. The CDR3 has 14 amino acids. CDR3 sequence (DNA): TGTGCCAGCAGTTCCCTGGGGGGGATGAAGACCCAGTACTTC. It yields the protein CASSSLGGMKTQYF.

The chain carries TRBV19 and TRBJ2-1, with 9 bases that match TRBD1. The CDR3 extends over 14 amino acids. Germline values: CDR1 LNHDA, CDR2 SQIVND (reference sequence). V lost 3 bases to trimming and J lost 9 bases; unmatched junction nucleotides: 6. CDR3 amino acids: CASSIRTGAIEQFF. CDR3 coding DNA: TGTGCCAGTAGTATCCGGACAGGGGCCATTGAGCAGTTCTTC.

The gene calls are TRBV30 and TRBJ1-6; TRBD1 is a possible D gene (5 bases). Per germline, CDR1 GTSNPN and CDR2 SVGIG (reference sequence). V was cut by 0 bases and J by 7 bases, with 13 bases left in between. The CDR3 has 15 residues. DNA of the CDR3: TGTGCCTGGAGTGTAAAGGGGACCCAAAATTCACCCCTCCACTTT. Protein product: CAWSVKGTQNSPLHF.

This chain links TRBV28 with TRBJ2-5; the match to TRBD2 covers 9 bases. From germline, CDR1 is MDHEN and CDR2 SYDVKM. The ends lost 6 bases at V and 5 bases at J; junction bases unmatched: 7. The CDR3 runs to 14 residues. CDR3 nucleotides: TGTGCCAGCAGGGGAGCGGGAGGAGGGGAGACCCAGTACTTC. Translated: CASRGAGGGETQYF.

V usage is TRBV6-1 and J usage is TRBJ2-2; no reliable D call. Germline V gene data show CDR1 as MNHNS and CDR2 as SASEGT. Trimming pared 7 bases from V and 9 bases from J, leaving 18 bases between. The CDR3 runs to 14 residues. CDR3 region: CASNRASGSRELFF. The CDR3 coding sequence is TGTGCCAGCAACCGGGCCTCGGGTAGCCGGGAGCTGTTTTTT.

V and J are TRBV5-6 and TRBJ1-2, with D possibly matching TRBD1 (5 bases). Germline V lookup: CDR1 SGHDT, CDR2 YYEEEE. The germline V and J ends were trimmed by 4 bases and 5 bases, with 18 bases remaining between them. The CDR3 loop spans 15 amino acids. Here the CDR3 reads CASSGQGGVGYGYTF. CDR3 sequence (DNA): TGTGCCAGCAGCGGTCAGGGCGGCGTCGGTTATGGCTACACCTTC.